A selection of T cell receptor beta chains follows, all from one sample in a study of PD-1 blockade in classical Hodgkin lymphoma. Profiling relied on immunoSEQ multiplex PCR, and the TCRdb table lists in-frame clones only, not all of them. Altogether about 89,000 clones are present, 90% being singletons, with the ten largest covering around 2.7%. This specimen was peripheral blood mononuclear cells (PBMCs), taken before the fourth cycle of nivolumab. All receptors come from a human donor with classical Hodgkin lymphoma. The CDR3 runs from the conserved cysteine through the conserved F or W. The D gene is left open where the match is weak. Clone size appears in some rows only: once, few, many, or a class for an expanded clone.

clone_size	v_call	j_call	d_call	cdr3_nt	cdr3_aa
-	TRBV25-1	TRBJ2-1	-	TGTGCCAGCAGTGAATATACTACGGGGTTTAATCCCCATGAGCAGTTCTTC	CASSEYTTGFNPHEQFF
-	TRBV6-5	TRBJ1-1	-	TGTGCCAGCAGGTGGGGGAACACTGAAGCTTTCTTT	CASRWGNTEAFF
-	TRBV15	TRBJ2-7	-	TGTGCCACCAGCAGAGATCCGGGACCCTACGAGCAGTACTTC	CATSRDPGPYEQYF
-	TRBV30	TRBJ1-5	-	TGTGCCTGGAGCGACTCAGGGGTTCAGCCCCAGCATTTT	CAWSDSGVQPQHF
-	TRBV7-2	TRBJ1-3	-	TGTGCCAGCAGCTCACTAACAGGGTCTGGAAACACCATATATTTT	CASSSLTGSGNTIYF
few	TRBV29-1	TRBJ1-2	TRBD1	TGCAGCGCTATAAACCAGGGGGGTGGCTACACCTTC	CSAINQGGGYTF
-	TRBV30	TRBJ2-7	TRBD2	TGTGCCTGGAGGGCTAGCGGGGGCCACCCCTACGAGCAGTACTTC	CAWRASGGHPYEQYF
-	TRBV14	TRBJ1-1	-	TGTGCCAGCAGCCAAGATAATTTTTGGGGAGGGGCGAAGTGGGCTTTCTTT	CASSQDNFWGGAKWAFF
-	TRBV30	TRBJ2-7	-	TGTGCATGCGAGGGGTACTCCTACGAGCAGTACTTC	CACEGYSYEQYF
once	TRBV10-3	TRBJ1-5	-	TGTGCCATCAGTGATACCGGTCAGCCCCAGCATTTT	CAISDTGQPQHF
-	TRBV7-7	TRBJ2-5	-	TGTGCCAGCAGCTTATACGGGGGTACCCAAGAGACCCAGTACTTC	CASSLYGGTQETQYF
-	TRBV15	TRBJ1-5	-	TGTGCCACCAGCGAGTCAGGGGATGGCAATCAGCCCCAGCATTTT	CATSESGDGNQPQHF
-	TRBV6-6	TRBJ2-7	TRBD1	TGTGCCAGCAGTCCCTCGGGGACAGGCGCCTACGAGCAGTACTTC	CASSPSGTGAYEQYF
-	TRBV7-2	TRBJ2-3	-	TGTGCCAGCAGCCCCTTCTACGATGGAGATACGCAGTATTTT	CASSPFYDGDTQYF
once	TRBV7-9	TRBJ2-1	-	TGTGCCAGCAGCCCCGGGGAATACAATGAGCAGTTCTTC	CASSPGEYNEQFF
-	TRBV15	TRBJ2-7	-	TGTGCCACCAGCTCCCAGACAGACTCCTACGAGCAGTACTTC	CATSSQTDSYEQYF
-	TRBV4-3	TRBJ2-4	TRBD2	TGCGCCAGCAGCCAAGATTTTTTTGGGACTAGCCTTAATTTCATTCAGTACTTC	CASSQDFFGTSLNFIQYF
-	TRBV7-9	TRBJ2-4	-	TGTGCCAGCAGTCCTACACTGGGGGATCTAGCCAAAAACATTCAGTACTTC	CASSPTLGDLAKNIQYF
-	TRBV7-6	TRBJ2-1	TRBD2	TGTGCCAGCAGCTCCACCGGGACTAGCCTCCTCAATGAGCAGTTCTTC	CASSSTGTSLLNEQFF
-	TRBV9	TRBJ2-3	-	TGTGCCAGCAGCCCAGAGGGGCCCACAGATACGCAGTATTTT	CASSPEGPTDTQYF
-	TRBV2	TRBJ2-5	-	TGTGCCAGCATCCCTCATCCAGCGGAGACCCAGTACTTC	CASIPHPAETQYF
-	TRBV9	TRBJ1-3	TRBD1	TGTGCCAGCAGCGCCACAGGGGAAACTGGAAACACCATATATTTT	CASSATGETGNTIYF
-	TRBV5-1	TRBJ2-7	-	TGCGCCAGCAGCTTGGTGTTAGCGGACCCCTACGAGCAGTACTTC	CASSLVLADPYEQYF
-	TRBV20-1	TRBJ2-1	-	TGCAGTGCTAGTGGGCAAACTGAGCAGTTCTTC	CSASGQTEQFF
few	TRBV30	TRBJ1-6	-	TGTGCCTTTGGAGACAATAATTCACCCCTCCACTTT	CAFGDNNSPLHF
-	TRBV27	TRBJ2-7	-	TGTGCCAGCAGTTTAGGACCGACCTACGAGCAGTACTTC	CASSLGPTYEQYF
-	TRBV2	TRBJ1-4	-	TGTGCCCAGGAGGGAAGGGATGAAAAACTGTTTTTT	CAQEGRDEKLFF
-	TRBV10-1	TRBJ2-6	-	TGCGCCAGCAGTGAAGGGCTACGAAGGTCTGGGGCCAACGTCCTGACTTTC	CASSEGLRRSGANVLTF
-	TRBV11-1	TRBJ2-3	TRBD2	TGTGCCAGCAGCTTAGTGTCTAGCGGGGGCACAGATACGCAGTATTTT	CASSLVSSGGTDTQYF
-	TRBV9	TRBJ2-3	-	TGTGCCAGCAGCCCCATAGGGGGGACCACAGATACGCAGTATTTT	CASSPIGGTTDTQYF
-	TRBV2	TRBJ1-2	TRBD1	TGTGCCAGCATTCAAGGGACAGCCTCAGTGGTCACCTTC	CASIQGTASVVTF
-	TRBV6-5	TRBJ1-1	-	TGTGCCAGCGCTGGGGGCCCGAACACTGAAGCTTTCTTT	CASAGGPNTEAFF
-	TRBV5-1	TRBJ1-2	-	TGCGCCAGCAGCTTGGCCGGGGGACTGGACTATGGCTACACCTTC	CASSLAGGLDYGYTF
once	TRBV5-1	TRBJ2-3	-	TGCGCCAGCTCCCCGGGAAGCACAGATACGCAGTATTTT	CASSPGSTDTQYF
-	TRBV4-3	TRBJ2-3	TRBD1	TGCGCCAGCAGCCAATGGGGGACAGGGACAGATACGCAGTATTTT	CASSQWGTGTDTQYF
-	TRBV13	TRBJ2-5	-	TGTGCCAGCAGCTTAGGGGACAGACCGAAAGAGACCCAGTACTTC	CASSLGDRPKETQYF